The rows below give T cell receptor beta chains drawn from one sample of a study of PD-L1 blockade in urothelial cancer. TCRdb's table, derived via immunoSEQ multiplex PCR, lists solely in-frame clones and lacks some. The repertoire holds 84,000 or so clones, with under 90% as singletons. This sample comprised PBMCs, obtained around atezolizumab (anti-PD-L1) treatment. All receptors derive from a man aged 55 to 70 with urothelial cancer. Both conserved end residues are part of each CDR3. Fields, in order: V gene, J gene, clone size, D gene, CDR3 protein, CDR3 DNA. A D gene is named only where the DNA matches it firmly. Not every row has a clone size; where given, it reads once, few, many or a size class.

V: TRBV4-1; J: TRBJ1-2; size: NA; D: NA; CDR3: CASSQGPRDPYGYTF; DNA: TGCGCCAGCAGCCAGGGCCCCCGGGATCCCTATGGCTACACCTTC
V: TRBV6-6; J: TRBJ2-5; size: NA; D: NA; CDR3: CASRQTGHQETQYF; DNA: TGTGCCAGCAGGCAAACAGGGCACCAAGAGACCCAGTACTTC
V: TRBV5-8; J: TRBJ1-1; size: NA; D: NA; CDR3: CASGRGTEAFF; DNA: TGTGCCAGCGGGCGGGGGACTGAAGCTTTCTTT
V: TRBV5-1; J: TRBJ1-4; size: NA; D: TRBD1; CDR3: CASSRTGGGNEKLFF; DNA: TGCGCCAGCAGCAGGACAGGGGGCGGTAATGAAAAACTGTTTTTT
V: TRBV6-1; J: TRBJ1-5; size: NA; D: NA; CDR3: CASTGGGMGNQPQHF; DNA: TGTGCCAGCACCGGAGGCGGAATGGGGAATCAGCCCCAGCATTTT
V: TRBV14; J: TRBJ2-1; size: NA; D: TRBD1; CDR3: CASSQVRTGAKFF; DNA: TGTGCCAGCAGCCAAGTCCGCACAGGGGCTAAGTTCTTC
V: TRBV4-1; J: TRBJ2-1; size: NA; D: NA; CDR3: CASSQGWLGRGNEQFF; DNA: TGCGCCAGCAGCCAAGGGTGGCTAGGCAGGGGCAATGAGCAGTTCTTC
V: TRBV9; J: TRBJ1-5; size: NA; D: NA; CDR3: CASSPLSNQPQHF; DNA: TGTGCCAGCAGCCCTCTAAGCAATCAGCCCCAGCATTTT
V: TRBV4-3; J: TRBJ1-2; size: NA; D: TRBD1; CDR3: CASSQQGAGGYTF; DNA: TGCGCCAGCAGCCAACAGGGGGCGGGTGGCTACACCTTC
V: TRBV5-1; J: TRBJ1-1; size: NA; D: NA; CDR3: CASSFERLAGLNTEAFF; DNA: TGCGCCAGCAGCTTTGAGCGGTTGGCAGGATTGAACACTGAAGCTTTCTTT
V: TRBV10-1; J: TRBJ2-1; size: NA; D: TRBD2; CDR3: CASRAGTSGSNEQFF; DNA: TGCGCCAGCAGAGCCGGGACTAGCGGGAGCAATGAGCAGTTCTTC
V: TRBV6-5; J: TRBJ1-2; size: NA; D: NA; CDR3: CASSYTGGYGYTF; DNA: TGTGCCAGCAGTTACACCGGGGGGTATGGCTACACCTTC
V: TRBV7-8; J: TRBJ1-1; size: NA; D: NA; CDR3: CASSFQTGGSLRAFF; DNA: TGTGCCAGCAGCTTCCAGACAGGCGGGAGCCTCAGGGCTTTCTTT
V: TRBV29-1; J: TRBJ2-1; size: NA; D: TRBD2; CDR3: CSAFGAGAHYNEQFF; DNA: TGCAGCGCCTTTGGGGCGGGAGCCCACTACAATGAGCAGTTCTTC
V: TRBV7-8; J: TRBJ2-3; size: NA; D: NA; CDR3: CASSLSDYLTDTQYF; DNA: TGTGCCAGCAGCTTAAGTGACTACTTGACAGATACGCAGTATTTT
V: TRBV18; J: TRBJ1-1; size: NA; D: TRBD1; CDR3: CASSPYGTGMNTEAFF; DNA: TGTGCCAGCTCACCCTATGGGACAGGAATGAACACTGAAGCTTTCTTT
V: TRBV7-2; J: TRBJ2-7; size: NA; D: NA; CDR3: CASSLEGVWGTTYEQYF; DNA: TGTGCCAGCAGCTTGGAGGGGGTCTGGGGGACTACCTACGAGCAGTACTTC
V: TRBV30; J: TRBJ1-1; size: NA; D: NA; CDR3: CAWSGDTNTEAFF; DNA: TGTGCCTGGAGTGGTGACACGAACACTGAAGCTTTCTTT
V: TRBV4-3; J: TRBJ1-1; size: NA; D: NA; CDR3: CAQKFSENTEAFF; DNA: TGCGCCCAGAAATTCTCAGAGAACACTGAAGCTTTCTTT
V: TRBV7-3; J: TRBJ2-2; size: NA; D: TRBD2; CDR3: CASSSRLAGNTGELFF; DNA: TGTGCCAGCAGCTCTCGACTAGCGGGCAACACCGGGGAGCTGTTTTTT
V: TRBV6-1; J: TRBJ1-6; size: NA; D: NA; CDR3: CASSEVNVNSPLHF; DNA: TGTGCCAGCAGTGAAGTTAATGTGAATTCACCCCTCCACTTT
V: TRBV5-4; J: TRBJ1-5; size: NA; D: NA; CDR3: CASRFPRGRSNQPQHF; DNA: TGTGCCAGCAGATTCCCCAGGGGAAGGAGCAATCAGCCCCAGCATTTT
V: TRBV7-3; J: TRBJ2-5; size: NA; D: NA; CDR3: CASSLGSQETQYF; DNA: TGTGCCAGCAGCTTAGGCAGCCAAGAGACCCAGTACTTC
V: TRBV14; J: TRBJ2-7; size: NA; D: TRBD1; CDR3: CASSYRGRLYEQYF; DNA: TGTGCCAGCAGCTACAGGGGGCGCTTGTACGAGCAGTACTTC
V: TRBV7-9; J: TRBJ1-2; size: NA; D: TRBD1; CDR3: CASSLRGGDREVRYGYTF; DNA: TGTGCCAGCAGCTTACGGGGGGGGGACAGGGAAGTTCGATATGGCTACACCTTC
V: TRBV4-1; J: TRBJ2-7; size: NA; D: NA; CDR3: CASSQVGRSYEQYF; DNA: TGCGCCAGCAGCCAAGTCGGCAGGTCCTACGAGCAGTACTTC
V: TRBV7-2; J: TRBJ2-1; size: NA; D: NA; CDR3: CASSSGGRRVEFF; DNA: TGTGCCAGCAGCTCCGGAGGTAGGAGGGTGGAGTTCTTC
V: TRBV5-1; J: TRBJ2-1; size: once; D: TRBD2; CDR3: CASRSGGAYNEQFF; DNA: TGCGCCAGCAGGAGCGGGGGAGCTTACAATGAGCAGTTCTTC
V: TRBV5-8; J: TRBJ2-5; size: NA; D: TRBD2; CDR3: CASSRGSLAGGFSQETQYF; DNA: TGTGCCAGCAGCAGGGGCTCCCTAGCGGGGGGCTTCTCCCAAGAGACCCAGTACTTC
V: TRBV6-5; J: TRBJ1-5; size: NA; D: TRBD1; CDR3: CASSLGGGFSNQPQHF; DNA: TGTGCCAGCAGTTTAGGGGGCGGGTTTAGCAATCAGCCCCAGCATTTT
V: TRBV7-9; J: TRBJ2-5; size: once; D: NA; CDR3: CASSLFSGLTETQYF; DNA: TGTGCCAGCAGCTTATTTTCCGGTCTAACAGAGACCCAGTACTTC
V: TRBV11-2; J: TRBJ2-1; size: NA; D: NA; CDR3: CASSLDRNEQFF; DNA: TGTGCCAGCAGCTTAGATCGCAATGAGCAGTTCTTC
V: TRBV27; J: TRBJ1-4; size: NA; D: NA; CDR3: CASSPGGQNSEKLFF; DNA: TGTGCCAGCAGTCCAGGAGGACAGAATAGTGAAAAACTGTTTTTT
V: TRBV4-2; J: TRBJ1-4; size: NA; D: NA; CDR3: CASSQEGGTGEKLFF; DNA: TGTGCCAGCAGCCAAGAGGGGGGTACCGGAGAAAAACTGTTTTTT
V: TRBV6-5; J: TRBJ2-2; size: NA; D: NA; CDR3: CASSYDPGTTTGELFF; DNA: TGTGCCAGCAGTTACGACCCGGGAACCACCACCGGGGAGCTGTTTTTT
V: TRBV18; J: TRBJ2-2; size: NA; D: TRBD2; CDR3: CASSPWEGNTGELFF; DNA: TGTGCCAGCTCACCATGGGAGGGGAACACCGGGGAGCTGTTTTTT
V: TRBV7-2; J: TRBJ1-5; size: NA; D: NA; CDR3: CASSPGLVGTNQPQHF; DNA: TGTGCCAGCAGCCCAGGACTGGTCGGCACTAATCAGCCCCAGCATTTT
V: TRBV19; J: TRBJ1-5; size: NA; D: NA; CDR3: CASRSDRIPSPQHF; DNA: TGTGCCAGTAGATCAGACAGGATACCATCTCCCCAGCATTTT
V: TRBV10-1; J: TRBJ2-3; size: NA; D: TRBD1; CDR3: CASSMRGPNTDTQYF; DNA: TGCGCCAGCAGTATGAGGGGGCCGAACACAGATACGCAGTATTTT
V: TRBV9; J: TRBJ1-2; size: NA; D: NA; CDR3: CASSATGYGYTF; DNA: TGTGCCAGCAGCGCAACAGGATATGGCTACACCTTC
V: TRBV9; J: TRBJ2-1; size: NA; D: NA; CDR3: CASSPEGFENEQFF; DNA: TGTGCCAGCAGCCCCGAGGGATTCGAAAATGAGCAGTTCTTC
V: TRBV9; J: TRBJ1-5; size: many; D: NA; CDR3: CASSVDGRSNQPQHF; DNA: TGTGCCAGCAGCGTAGACGGTCGAAGCAATCAGCCCCAGCATTTT
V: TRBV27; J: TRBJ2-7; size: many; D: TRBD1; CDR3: CASRGQGVGEQYF; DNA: TGTGCCAGCAGAGGACAGGGGGTTGGGGAGCAGTACTTC
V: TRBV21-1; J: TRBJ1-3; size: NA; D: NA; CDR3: CASSNPCRDRGNTIYF; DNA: TGTGCCAGCAGCAATCCATGCAGGGATCGAGGAAACACCATATATTTT
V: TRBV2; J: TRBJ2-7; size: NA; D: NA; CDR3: CASRILEEQYF; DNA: TGTGCCAGCCGTATTTTAGAGGAGCAGTACTTC
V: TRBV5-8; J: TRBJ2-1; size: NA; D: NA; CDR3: CASSLQTGSYNEQFF; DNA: TGTGCCAGCAGCCTACAGACAGGAAGCTACAATGAGCAGTTCTTC
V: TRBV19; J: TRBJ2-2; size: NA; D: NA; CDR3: CASSIQGYTGELFF; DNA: TGTGCCAGTAGTATCCAGGGATACACCGGGGAGCTGTTTTTT
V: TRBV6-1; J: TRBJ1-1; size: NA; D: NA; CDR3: CASRRGEANTEAFF; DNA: TGTGCCAGCAGGCGGGGGGAAGCGAACACTGAAGCTTTCTTT
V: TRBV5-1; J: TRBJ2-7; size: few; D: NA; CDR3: CASSFEGFRRYEQYF; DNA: TGCGCCAGCAGCTTTGAGGGTTTCCGGCGCTACGAGCAGTACTTC
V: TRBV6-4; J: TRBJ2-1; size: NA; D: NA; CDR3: CASSDSEGGHNEQFF; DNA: TGTGCCAGCAGTGACTCGGAGGGAGGTCACAATGAGCAGTTCTTC
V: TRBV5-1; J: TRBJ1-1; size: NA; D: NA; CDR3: CASSLQGRTEAFF; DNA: TGCGCCAGCAGCCTCCAGGGTAGAACTGAAGCTTTCTTT
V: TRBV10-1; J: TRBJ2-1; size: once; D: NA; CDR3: CASSESTPGVNEQFF; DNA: TGCGCCAGCAGTGAGTCGACACCGGGAGTTAATGAGCAGTTCTTC
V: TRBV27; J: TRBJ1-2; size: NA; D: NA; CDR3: CASSSGTGGRDGYTF; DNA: TGTGCCAGCAGTTCTGGGACCGGAGGGCGCGATGGCTACACCTTC
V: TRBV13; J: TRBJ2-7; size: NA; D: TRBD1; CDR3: CASSLDSVGQGSYEQYF; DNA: TGTGCCAGCAGCTTAGATTCCGTCGGACAGGGGAGCTACGAGCAGTACTTC
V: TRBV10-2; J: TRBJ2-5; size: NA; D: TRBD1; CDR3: CASSDWTGGVQETQYF; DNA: TGCGCCAGCAGTGATTGGACAGGGGGCGTTCAAGAGACCCAGTACTTC